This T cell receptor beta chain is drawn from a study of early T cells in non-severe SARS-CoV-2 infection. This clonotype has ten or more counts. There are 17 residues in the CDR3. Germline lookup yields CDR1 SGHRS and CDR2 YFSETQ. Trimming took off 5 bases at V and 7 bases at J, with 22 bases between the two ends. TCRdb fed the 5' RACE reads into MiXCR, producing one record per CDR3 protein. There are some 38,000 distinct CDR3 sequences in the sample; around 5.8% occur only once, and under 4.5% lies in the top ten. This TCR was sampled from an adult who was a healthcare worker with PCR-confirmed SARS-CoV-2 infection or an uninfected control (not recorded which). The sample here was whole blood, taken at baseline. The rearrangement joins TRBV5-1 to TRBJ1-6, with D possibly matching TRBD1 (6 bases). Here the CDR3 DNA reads TGCGCCAGCAGGACCTTCGGGAGGGGGTACGAGAATTCACCCCTCCACTTT. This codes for CASRTFGRGYENSPLHF.